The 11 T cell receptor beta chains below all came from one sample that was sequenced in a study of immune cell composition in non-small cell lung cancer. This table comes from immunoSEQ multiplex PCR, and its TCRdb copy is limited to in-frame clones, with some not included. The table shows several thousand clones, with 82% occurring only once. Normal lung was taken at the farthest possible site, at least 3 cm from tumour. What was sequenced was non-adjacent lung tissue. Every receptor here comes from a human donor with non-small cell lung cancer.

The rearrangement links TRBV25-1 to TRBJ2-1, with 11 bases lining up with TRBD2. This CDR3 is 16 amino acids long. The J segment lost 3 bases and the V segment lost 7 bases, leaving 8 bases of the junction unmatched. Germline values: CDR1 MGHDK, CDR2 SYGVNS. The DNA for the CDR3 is TGTGCCAGCAATCCAACCGGGACTAGCGGCTACAATGAGCAGTTCTTC. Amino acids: CASNPTGTSGYNEQFF.

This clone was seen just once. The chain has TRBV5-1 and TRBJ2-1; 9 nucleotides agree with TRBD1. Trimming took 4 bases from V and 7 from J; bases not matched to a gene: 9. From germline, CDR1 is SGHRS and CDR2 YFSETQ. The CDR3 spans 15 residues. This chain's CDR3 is CASSPTEQGANEQFF. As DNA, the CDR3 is TGCGCCAGCAGCCCGACCGAACAGGGGGCGAATGAGCAGTTCTTC.

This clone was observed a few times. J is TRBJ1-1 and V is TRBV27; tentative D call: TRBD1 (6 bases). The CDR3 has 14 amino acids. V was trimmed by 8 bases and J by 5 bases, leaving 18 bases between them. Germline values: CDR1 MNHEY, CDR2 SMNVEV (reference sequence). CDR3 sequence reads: CASGRGGWRTEAFF. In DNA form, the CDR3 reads TGTGCCAGCGGGAGGGGGGGCTGGAGAACTGAAGCTTTCTTT.

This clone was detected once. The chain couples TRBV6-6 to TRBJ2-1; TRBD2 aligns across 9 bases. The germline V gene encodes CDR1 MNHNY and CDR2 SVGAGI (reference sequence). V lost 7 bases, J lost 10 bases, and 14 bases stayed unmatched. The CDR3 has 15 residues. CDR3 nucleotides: TGTGCCAGCACCCCCTGGGTTAGCGGGGGCGTAGAGCAGTTCTTC. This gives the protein CASTPWVSGGVEQFF.

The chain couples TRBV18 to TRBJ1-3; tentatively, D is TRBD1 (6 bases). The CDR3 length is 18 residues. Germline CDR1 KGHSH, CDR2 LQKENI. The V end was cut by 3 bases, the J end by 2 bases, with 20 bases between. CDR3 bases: TGTGCCAGCTCACCGACGAGGGGGTCGAGTTTGACTGGAAACACCATATATTTT. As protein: CASSPTRGSSLTGNTIYF.

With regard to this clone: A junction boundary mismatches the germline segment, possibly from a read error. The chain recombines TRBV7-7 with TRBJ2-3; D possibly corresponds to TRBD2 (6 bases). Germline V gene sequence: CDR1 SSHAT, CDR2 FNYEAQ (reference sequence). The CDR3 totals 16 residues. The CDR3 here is CASSLGSGSHTDTQYF. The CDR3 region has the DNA TGTGCTAGCAGCTTAGGGAGCGGGTCGCACACAGATACGCAGTATTTT.

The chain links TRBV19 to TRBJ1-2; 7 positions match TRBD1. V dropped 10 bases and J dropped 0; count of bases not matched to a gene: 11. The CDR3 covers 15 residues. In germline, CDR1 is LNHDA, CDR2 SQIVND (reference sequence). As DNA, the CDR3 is TGTGCCACCGGTAACACAGGGGTGGCTAACTATGGCTACACCTTC. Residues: CATGNTGVANYGYTF.

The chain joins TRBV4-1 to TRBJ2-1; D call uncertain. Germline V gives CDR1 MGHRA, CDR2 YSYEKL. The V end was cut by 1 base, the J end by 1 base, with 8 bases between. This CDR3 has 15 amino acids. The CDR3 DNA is TGCGCCAGCAGCCAAGGGCCTAGTTCCTACAATGAGCAGTTCTTC. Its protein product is CASSQGPSSYNEQFF.

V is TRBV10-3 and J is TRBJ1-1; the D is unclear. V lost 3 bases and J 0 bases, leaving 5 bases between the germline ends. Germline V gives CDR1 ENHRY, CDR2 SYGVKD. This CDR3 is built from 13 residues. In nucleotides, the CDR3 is TGTGCCATCAGTGACATTTTGAACACTGAAGCTTTCTTT. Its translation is CAISDILNTEAFF.

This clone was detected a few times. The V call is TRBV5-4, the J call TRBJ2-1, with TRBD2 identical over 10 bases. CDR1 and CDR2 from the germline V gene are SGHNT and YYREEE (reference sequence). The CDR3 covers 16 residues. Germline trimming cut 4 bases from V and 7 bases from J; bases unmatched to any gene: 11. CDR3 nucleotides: TGTGCCAGCAGCCAAAAAAGCGGGGGGGCCATTAATGAGCAGTTCTTC. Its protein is CASSQKSGGAINEQFF.

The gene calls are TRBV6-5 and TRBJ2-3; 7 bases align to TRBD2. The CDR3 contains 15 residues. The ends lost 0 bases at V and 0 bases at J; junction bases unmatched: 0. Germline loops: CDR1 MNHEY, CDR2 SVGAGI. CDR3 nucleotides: TGTGCCAGCAGTTACTCTAGCGGGAGCACAGATACGCAGTATTTT. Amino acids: CASSYSSGSTDTQYF.